A single sample is the source of the 5 T cell receptor beta chains below, sequenced in a study of vaccination and CD4 T cells after COVID-19. Cultured CD4+ T cell DNA was sequenced using the Oncomine TCR Beta short-read assay. TCRdb fed the PCR reads into MiXCR, producing one record per CDR3 protein. The sample yields some 5,400 distinct CDR3 sequences, about 46% seen once. No antigen has been identified for these receptors. Treatment in this sample: approximately nine-day PBMC culture with coronavirus spike peptide pools or control peptides (ViraFEST assay). Input material: CD4+ T cells from blood, cultured in vitro. All receptors derive from a human donor who had recovered from COVID-19.

The gene calls are TRBV7-9 and TRBJ2-3; 7 bases match TRBD1. The CDR3 spans 15 residues. The ends lost 0 bases at V and 1 base at J; junction bases unmatched: 1. The germline V gene encodes CDR1 SEHNR and CDR2 FQNEAQ (reference sequence). CDR3 region: CASSLARGRTDTQYF. CDR3 DNA sequence: TGTGCCAGCAGCTTAGCAAGGGGGCGCACAGATACGCAGTATTTT.

The chain is built from TRBV20-1 and TRBJ2-5, with unresolved D. The ends were cut back, 7 bases at V and 5 bases at J, with 17 bases in the middle. Germline CDR1 is DFQATT and CDR2 is SNEGSKA (reference sequence). The CDR3 runs to 13 residues. The CDR3 protein is CSGSRPPWETQYF. The DNA of the CDR3 is TGCAGTGGTTCTAGGCCACCCTGGGAGACCCAGTACTTC.

This clonotype was seen more than once but under ten times. This rearrangement joins TRBV6-1 to TRBJ2-2; a possible D gene is TRBD1 (5 bases). V lost 6 bases and J 5 bases, leaving 19 bases between the germline ends. The CDR3 contains 16 residues. Germline values: CDR1 MNHNS, CDR2 SASEGT. CDR3 nucleotide sequence: TGTGCCAGCAGGCCCCCCGGGCAGGGTGGGACCGGGGAGCTGTTTTTT. Amino acid sequence: CASRPPGQGGTGELFF.

This clonotype was seen a handful of times. The J gene is TRBJ2-7, the V gene TRBV6-5; 7 bases agree with TRBD2. CDR1 and CDR2 (germline): MNHEY, SVGAGI. The CDR3 has 14 amino acids. Trimming removed 2 bases from V and 5 bases from J; junction bases left unmatched: 6. CDR3 bases: TGTGCCAGCAGTTACGGGAGGGAATCTGACGAGCAGTACTTC. Translated: CASSYGRESDEQYF.

In its sample, this clonotype was seen a few times. The chain recombines TRBV11-1 with TRBJ1-2, with a possible D match to TRBD1 (6 bases). CDR3 size: 15 residues. The germline V gene has CDR1 SGHAT and CDR2 FQDESV (reference sequence). The V end lost 5 bases, the J end lost 1 base, and 14 bases lay between the germline ends. DNA for the CDR3: TGTGCCAGCAGCCCGATGGACAGAGTTAACTATGGCTACACCTTC. It codes for CASSPMDRVNYGYTF.